The 13 T cell receptor beta chains given below trace back to one sample, sequenced in a study of blood T cell repertoires in COVID-19. Assay: immunoSEQ multiplex PCR; the TCRdb copy retains only in-frame clones and omits some. Altogether around 300,000 clones are present, 65% to 90% being singletons, with the ten largest covering just over 7%. The sequenced sample consisted of peripheral blood. The source is a human donor in a cohort sampled during active COVID-19.

The chain links TRBV5-6 to TRBJ2-7; 12 positions match TRBD1. Germline CDR1 and CDR2: SGHDT and YYEEEE. With V trimmed by 4 bases and J by 5 bases, 1 base remained unmatched. This CDR3 has 13 amino acids. Here the CDR3 DNA reads TGTGCCAGCAGCGGGACAGGGGGCAACGAGCAGTACTTC. This encodes CASSGTGGNEQYF.

The chain joins TRBV9 to TRBJ1-1, with D unresolved. This CDR3 has 15 residues. Germline V CDR1 and CDR2: SGDLS, YYNGEE. V dropped 4 bases and J dropped 4 bases, with 17 bases sitting between them. The CDR3 loop is CASSLGLPGSTEAFF. CDR3 in DNA: TGTGCCAGCAGCTTAGGACTTCCTGGGAGCACTGAAGCTTTCTTT.

The genes are TRBV30 and TRBJ1-2; 10 nucleotides align to TRBD1. The V gene end was trimmed by 4 bases and the J gene end by 3 bases; junction bases not matched to a gene: 5. This CDR3 contains 14 residues. CDR1 GTSNPN and CDR2 SVGIG come from the germline V gene (reference sequence). CDR3 residues: CAWTPDRGDYGYTF. The CDR3 region has the DNA TGTGCCTGGACCCCGGACAGGGGGGACTATGGCTACACCTTC.

This clone was detected many times. The chain carries TRBV7-3 and TRBJ2-1, with D possibly matching TRBD1 (6 bases). There are 14 residues in the CDR3. Between the trimmed V and J ends, which lost 5 bases and 2 bases, there was a span of 10 bases. Germline CDR1 and CDR2: SGHTA and FQGTGA. The CDR3 coding sequence is TGTGCCAGCAGCGAACAGGGCCCCTACAATGAGCAGTTCTTC. Its translation: CASSEQGPYNEQFF.

This chain connects TRBV6-6 to TRBJ2-7, with D uncertain. V was trimmed by 7 bases and J by 2 bases, leaving 12 bases between them. The germline CDR1 and CDR2 sequences are MNHNY and SVGAGI (reference sequence). CDR3 length: 13 amino acids. As DNA, the CDR3 is TGTGCCAGCAACACAGCCGCCCCCTACGAGCAGTACTTC. Protein: CASNTAAPYEQYF.

V and J are TRBV24-1 and TRBJ2-6; TRBD1 matches at 7 bases. From germline, CDR1 is KGHDR and CDR2 SFDVKD. The CDR3 covers 22 residues. V lost 11 bases, J lost 2 bases, and 29 bases stayed unmatched. The CDR3 DNA follows: TGTGCCATAGGAGGAACTTCAGGTCGGCGCGACAGGGATTTCGCTGGGGCCAACGTCCTGACTTTC. It yields the protein CAIGGTSGRRDRDFAGANVLTF.

This clone was observed many times. The CDR3 DNA reads TGTGCCAGCAGCCAAGTCATTTTAGGTGGGACTAAAGCTTTCTTT. This gives the protein CASSQVILGGTKAFF. J is TRBJ1-1 and V is TRBV3-1 (or the pseudogene TRBV3-2); tentatively, D is TRBD1 (5 bases). The CDR3 sequence is 15 residues long. The germline gives CDR1 LGHDT, CDR2 YNNKEL (reference sequence). The V gene lost 1 base and the J gene lost 9 bases, with 18 bases spanning the gap.

The chain uses TRBV6-6 and TRBJ1-1; 9 bases line up with TRBD1. This CDR3 has 17 amino acids. The germline V gene has CDR1 MNHNY and CDR2 SVGAGI (reference sequence). V lost 5 bases, J lost 1 base, and 11 bases stayed unmatched. CDR3 in DNA: TGTGCCAGCAGTCCCCGGGACAGGGTTTTATGGAACACTGAAGCTTTCTTT. Translated, it gives CASSPRDRVLWNTEAFF.

This chain links TRBV29-1 with TRBJ1-4; D might be TRBD1 (6 bases). V was clipped by 8 bases and J by 6 bases, with 13 bases between them. Germline V lookup: CDR1 SQVTM, CDR2 ANQGSEA. The CDR3 totals 12 residues. Here the CDR3 reads CSSKGDDEKLFF. In DNA, the CDR3 is TGCAGCTCTAAGGGGGATGATGAAAAACTGTTTTTT.

The gene calls are TRBV7-2 and TRBJ1-2; D gene uncertain. This CDR3 is built from 15 residues. CDR1 is SGHTA, CDR2 FQGNSA, per germline. Trimming shortened V by 3 bases and J by 7 bases, and 18 bases separated the two germline ends. CDR3 DNA: TGTGCCAGCAGCTTTATGATGGCTTCCCGTGGTGGCTACACCTTC. It is translated as CASSFMMASRGGYTF.

The V call is TRBV5-8, the J call TRBJ2-1; D ambiguous. V was pared by 4 bases and J by 6 bases, with 17 bases between. This CDR3 region has 15 residues. In germline, CDR1 is SGHTS, CDR2 YDEGEE. CDR3 sequence: CASSDVNWSVNEQFF. The CDR3 DNA follows: TGTGCCAGCAGCGACGTCAACTGGAGCGTCAATGAGCAGTTCTTC.

This clone was picked up a small number of times. This chain links TRBV27 with TRBJ1-6; 7 nucleotides agree with TRBD1. This CDR3 has 15 residues. The V and J ends lost 8 bases and 6 bases, in that order; junction bases with no gene match: 10. From germline, CDR1 is MNHEY and CDR2 SMNVEV (reference sequence). CDR3: CASGLIRQGNSPLHF. The DNA for the CDR3 is TGTGCCAGCGGGTTAATCCGACAGGGTAATTCACCCCTCCACTTT.

This chain joins TRBV28 and TRBJ1-6, with D unclear. The CDR3 loop spans 12 amino acids. V was clipped by 8 bases and J by 8 bases, with 10 bases between them. Germline V CDR1 and CDR2: MDHEN, SYDVKM. The CDR3 coding sequence is TGTGCCAGCCGTGGCAGTTATTCACCCCTCCACTTT. Translation gives CASRGSYSPLHF.